The TCR beta chain under discussion was sequenced for a study of T cell changes during pregnancy in multiple sclerosis. CDR3 size: 15 residues. V shed 8 bases and J 5 bases; nucleotides not matched to a gene: 12. The V gene's germline CDR1 is WNHNN and CDR2 SYGVQD (reference sequence). Produced via immunoSEQ multiplex PCR; TCRdb's table is partial and in-frame only. The sample contains about 32,000 clones, nearly 90% of which appear only once. The TCR originated in a female donor with multiple sclerosis, enrolled in a pregnancy study. This chain links TRBV10-1 with TRBJ1-5, with 7 bases matching TRBD1. The sequences come from CD8+ T cells from peripheral blood mononuclear cells, collected in the second trimester of pregnancy. The CDR3, as DNA: TGCGCCAGCCAGGGTTGCCGAACAGGGGATCAGCCCCAGCATTTT. Its translation: CASQGCRTGDQPQHF.